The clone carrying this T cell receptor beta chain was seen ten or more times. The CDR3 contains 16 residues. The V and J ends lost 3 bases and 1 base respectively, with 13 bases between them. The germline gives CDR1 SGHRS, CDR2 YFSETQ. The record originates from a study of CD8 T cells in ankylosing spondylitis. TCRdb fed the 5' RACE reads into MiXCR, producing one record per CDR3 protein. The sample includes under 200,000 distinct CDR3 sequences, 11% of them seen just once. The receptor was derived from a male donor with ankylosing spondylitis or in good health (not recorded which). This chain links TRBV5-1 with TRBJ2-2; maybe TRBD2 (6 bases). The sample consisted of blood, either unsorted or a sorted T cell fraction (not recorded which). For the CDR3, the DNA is TGCGCCAGCAGCTGGGGGACGGGACTGAACACCGGGGAGCTGTTTTTT. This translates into CASSWGTGLNTGELFF.